Below are 8 T cell receptor beta chains sequenced from a single sample in a study of long-term antiretroviral therapy in people with HIV. Runs used v3.0 of the immunoSEQ assay and were done at survey level. The data were produced by immunoSEQ multiplex PCR, yet TCRdb's version contains in-frame clones alone and is incomplete. The data contain approximately 20,000 clones, about 88% of them singletons. The sample was unsorted PBMCs, taken 0.6 years after starting antiretroviral therapy. The receptors stem from a man in his fifties or sixties with HIV.

This rearrangement joins TRBV7-3 to TRBJ1-2; D is perhaps TRBD1 (5 bases). Germline V lookup: CDR1 SGHTA, CDR2 FQGTGA. The CDR3 extends over 17 amino acids. Trimming left V 1 base short and J 1 base short, with 16 bases between. CDR3: CASSLSPRGDDNYGYTF. The CDR3 nucleotides read TGTGCCAGCAGCTTAAGCCCGCGGGGGGATGATAACTATGGCTACACCTTC.

V is TRBV7-9 and J is TRBJ1-1, with D unresolved. Trimming shortened V by 2 bases and J by 1 base, and 5 bases separated the two germline ends. Germline V CDR1 and CDR2: SEHNR, FQNEAQ (reference sequence). The CDR3 is 13 residues long. CDR3 residues: CASSLNQNTEAFF. The CDR3, as DNA: TGTGCCAGCAGCTTAAACCAGAACACTGAAGCTTTCTTT.

The J gene is TRBJ2-4, the V gene TRBV2, with a weak D call TRBD2 (5 bases). Trimming removed 3 bases from V and 8 bases from J, with 14 bases in between. Germline CDR1 SNHLY, CDR2 FYNNEI. The CDR3 totals 14 residues. CDR3 nucleotides: TGTGCCAGCAGTGAGGACTCCCGACGGGACATTCAGTACTTC. This translates into CASSEDSRRDIQYF.

The rearrangement uses TRBV10-2 and TRBJ1-4; tentatively, D is TRBD1 (6 bases). V was trimmed by 8 bases and J by 7 bases, leaving 14 bases between them. The germline V gene has CDR1 WSHSY and CDR2 SAAADI. The CDR3 spans 13 residues. CDR3 DNA sequence: TGCGCCAGCGGGGGGGCGGGTGGTGAAAAACTGTTTTTT. It is translated as CASGGAGGEKLFF.

Only a few counts were recorded for this clone. CDR3 residues: CASSEVGQGVGTEAFF. CDR3 DNA sequence: TGTGCCAGCAGTGAAGTCGGACAAGGGGTAGGCACTGAAGCTTTCTTT. The genes are TRBV25-1 and TRBJ1-1, with a possible D match to TRBD1 (5 bases). CDR3 length: 16 amino acids. CDR1 is MGHDK and CDR2 is SYGVNS in the germline V gene. V was shortened by 2 bases and J by 4 bases, with 17 bases between the two germline ends.

A single count supports this clone. The chain has TRBV27 and TRBJ2-7, with D hard to call. V was clipped by 5 bases and J by 3 bases, with 20 bases between them. Germline CDR1 is MNHEY and CDR2 is SMNVEV (reference sequence). The CDR3 loop spans 16 amino acids. CDR3 sequence reads: CASSPSSAGRLYEQYF. CDR3 sequence (DNA): TGTGCCAGCAGTCCCTCGAGCGCCGGACGGCTCTACGAGCAGTACTTC.

The genes are TRBV5-4 and TRBJ2-1, with D possibly matching TRBD1 (5 bases). CDR1 SGHNT and CDR2 YYREEE come from the germline V gene (reference sequence). This CDR3 has 16 amino acids. V was clipped by 0 bases and J by 0 bases, with 10 bases between them. The CDR3 loop reads CASSLGGVSSYNEQFF. In DNA form, the CDR3 reads TGTGCCAGCAGCTTGGGGGGCGTTAGCTCCTACAATGAGCAGTTCTTC.

The chain couples TRBV4-3 to TRBJ2-2, with D perhaps matching TRBD2 (5 bases). CDR1 is LGHNA and CDR2 is YSLEER in the germline V gene. The CDR3 totals 16 residues. V shed 3 bases and J shed 2 bases, with 13 bases lying between them. CDR3 loop: CASSQRALTNTGELFF. CDR3 DNA sequence: TGCGCCAGCAGCCAGAGGGCCCTAACTAACACCGGGGAGCTGTTTTTT.